These 19 T cell receptor beta chains came from one sample sequenced in a study of blood T cell repertoires in COVID-19. Produced via immunoSEQ multiplex PCR; TCRdb's table is partial and in-frame only. The data hold about 20,000 clones, with over 70% observed a single time. The sequencing input was peripheral blood. Receptors were obtained from a human donor in a cohort sampled during active COVID-19.

The J gene is TRBJ2-2, the V gene TRBV6-5; D is ambiguous. V lost 6 bases and J 6 bases, leaving 14 bases between the germline ends. CDR3 length equals 14 residues. Germline assignment: CDR1 MNHEY and CDR2 SVGAGI. The DNA for the CDR3 is TGTGCCAGCAGGGTACAAGCGTCGGCCGGGGAGCTGTTTTTT. Amino acids: CASRVQASAGELFF.

The rearrangement uses TRBV6-5 and TRBJ2-7, with D possibly TRBD1 on 5 matching bases. In germline, CDR1 is MNHEY, CDR2 SVGAGI. There are 15 residues in the CDR3. V lost 6 bases and J 5 bases, leaving 20 bases between the germline ends. The CDR3 DNA reads TGTGCCAGCAGAGCTTTAGCCAGGGCGCTGAACGAGCAGTACTTC. Translated, it gives CASRALARALNEQYF.

This clone was detected once. This chain uses TRBV7-9 with TRBJ1-2; D might be TRBD1 (5 bases). The CDR3 sequence is 12 residues long. V was trimmed by 5 bases and J by 8 bases, leaving 12 bases between them. Looked up from germline, CDR1 is SEHNR and CDR2 is FQNEAQ (reference sequence). CDR3 nucleotide sequence: TGTGCCAGCAGCCTTTGGCAGGGCGGCTACACCTTC. Translated: CASSLWQGGYTF. The variable domain in full, with the rest retrieved from reference TRBV7-9 and TRBJ1-2, is DTGVSQNPRHKITKRGQNVTFRCDPISEHNRLYWYRQTLGQGPEFLTYFQNEAQLEKSRLLSDRFSAERPKGSFSTLEIQRTEQGDSAMYLCASSLWQGGYTFGSGTRLTVV.

The chain has TRBV3-1 (or the pseudogene TRBV3-2) and TRBJ2-7; 9 bases match TRBD1. The CDR3 covers 14 residues. With 5 bases clipped from V and 8 bases from J, the junction kept 10 bases outside the gene matches. The germline V gene has CDR1 LGHDT and CDR2 YNNKEL (reference sequence). Written as DNA, the CDR3 is TGTGCCAGCAGCTCCTCCGGGACAGGGTCGAAGCAGTACTTC. Protein: CASSSSGTGSKQYF.

The chain recombines TRBV2 with TRBJ2-7; TRBD2 matches 10 bases. The CDR3 contains 18 residues. Per the germline V gene, CDR1 is SNHLY and CDR2 is FYNNEI. The trim removed 0 bases at V and 7 bases at J, leaving 15 bases unmatched. The CDR3: CASSEASGLADRMIEQYF. The DNA of the CDR3 is TGTGCCAGCAGTGAAGCGTCAGGACTAGCGGACCGGATGATAGAGCAGTACTTC.

V usage is TRBV10-3 and J usage is TRBJ1-4, with 9 bases that match TRBD1. The germline CDR1 and CDR2 sequences are ENHRY and SYGVKD. The CDR3 is 17 amino acids. The ends lost 6 bases at V and 6 bases at J; junction bases unmatched: 14. CDR3 protein: CAISRGTGYNPDEKLFF. The CDR3 coding sequence is TGTGCCATCAGCCGCGGGACAGGGTACAACCCGGATGAAAAACTGTTTTTT.

The chain is built from TRBV28 and TRBJ2-1, with 9 bases lining up with TRBD1. This CDR3 has 14 amino acids. Germline loops: CDR1 MDHEN, CDR2 SYDVKM. The V gene end was trimmed by 4 bases and the J gene end by 7 bases; junction bases not matched to a gene: 5. The CDR3 DNA reads TGTGCCAGCAGTTCGACAGGGGGAGCGAATGAGCAGTTCTTC. Protein: CASSSTGGANEQFF. Based on the CDR3 plus reference TRBV28 and TRBJ2-1, the full variable domain is DVKVTQSSRYLVKRTGEKVFLECVQDMDHENMFWYRQDPGLGLRLIYFSYDVKMKEKGDIPEGYSVSREKKERFSLILESASTNQTSMYLCASSSTGGANEQFFGPGTRLTVL.

In nucleotides, the CDR3 is TGCGCCAGCAGTGATATAACGGGAGAACGATACAATGAGCAGTTCTTC. As protein: CASSDITGERYNEQFF. The V call is TRBV10-1, the J call TRBJ2-1; a possible D gene is TRBD2 (6 bases). V was clipped by 3 bases and J by 4 bases, with 16 bases between them. CDR3 size: 16 residues. Germline CDR1 WNHNN, CDR2 SYGVQD (reference sequence).

V usage is TRBV5-4 and J usage is TRBJ2-3, with TRBD1 identical over 11 bases. The germline V gene has CDR1 SGHNT and CDR2 YYREEE (reference sequence). V gave up 7 bases and J gave up 5 bases; unmatched junction bases: 3. The CDR3 is 13 residues long. DNA for the CDR3: TGTGCCAGCCGGACAGGGGGCGAAGATACGCAGTATTTT. Translated: CASRTGGEDTQYF.

The chain recombines TRBV5-6 with TRBJ1-2, with D possibly matching TRBD1 (5 bases). Between the trimmed V and J ends, which lost 2 bases and 0 bases, there was a span of 14 bases. The germline V gene encodes CDR1 SGHDT and CDR2 YYEEEE. The CDR3 runs to 16 residues. The chain's CDR3 is CASSFLTVSPNYGYTF. In nucleotides, the CDR3 is TGTGCCAGCAGCTTCTTGACAGTCAGCCCTAACTATGGCTACACCTTC.

The V and J genes are TRBV13 and TRBJ2-3, with TRBD1 identical over 10 bases. The CDR3 covers 15 residues. J gave up 5 bases and V 3 bases, and 5 bases lay outside the gene matches. Germline CDR1 is PRHDT and CDR2 is FYEKMQ (reference sequence). CDR3 loop: CASSFRDRGLDTQYF. CDR3 DNA sequence: TGTGCCAGCAGCTTCCGGGACAGGGGCCTAGATACGCAGTATTTT. Supplemented by reference TRBV13 and TRBJ2-3, the full variable domain reads AAGVIQSPRHLIKEKRETATLKCYPIPRHDTVYWYQQGPGQDPQFLISFYEKMQSDKGSIPDRFSAQQFSDYHSELNMSSLELGDSALYFCASSFRDRGLDTQYFGPGTRLTVL.

The chain recombines TRBV9 with TRBJ2-5; 8 bases fit TRBD2. Per the germline V gene, CDR1 is SGDLS and CDR2 is YYNGEE. Unmatched junction bases numbered 5, after V lost 3 bases and J lost 4 bases. This CDR3 region has 14 residues. The CDR3 DNA follows: TGTGCCAGCAGCGGACCGGGAGGGGCAGAGACCCAGTACTTC. Its protein product is CASSGPGGAETQYF.

As regards this clone: One junction end does not reproduce the germline sequence, and a read error may be involved. The chain combines TRBV5-1 with TRBJ1-1; D possibly corresponds to TRBD1 (6 bases). This CDR3 has 14 residues. The germline V gene has CDR1 SGHRS and CDR2 YFSETQ. CDR3 sequence (DNA): TGCGCCAGCAGTTTGGCAGGGGTGGACACTGAAGCTTTCTTT. This gives the protein CASSLAGVDTEAFF.

The J gene is TRBJ2-3, the V gene TRBV5-1; 10 bases match TRBD1. Germline V lookup: CDR1 SGHRS, CDR2 YFSETQ. J gave up 2 bases and V 5 bases, and 5 bases lay outside the gene matches. The length of the CDR3 is 15 residues. The CDR3 is CASRRTGGSTDTQYF. CDR3 sequence (DNA): TGCGCCAGCAGGAGGACAGGGGGGTCCACAGATACGCAGTATTTT.

This chain uses TRBV15 with TRBJ2-5; D is possibly TRBD2 (6 bases). Germline V gene data show CDR1 as LNHNV and CDR2 as YYDKDF (reference sequence). The CDR3 spans 16 residues. V gave up 1 base and J gave up 2 bases, with 14 bases separating them. The DNA of the CDR3 is TGTGCCACCAGCAGAGGGCTACTAGCTGGGCAAGAGACCCAGTACTTC. It yields the protein CATSRGLLAGQETQYF.

This clone has a handful of counts. The chain combines TRBV5-1 with TRBJ2-7; TRBD1 agrees at 12 bases. The CDR3 consists of 16 residues. Germline values: CDR1 SGHRS, CDR2 YFSETQ. The V gene end was trimmed by 0 bases and the J gene end by 6 bases; junction bases not matched to a gene: 7. Here the CDR3 reads CASSLVGGQGAAEQYF. DNA for the CDR3: TGCGCCAGCAGCTTGGTAGGGGGACAGGGGGCTGCCGAGCAGTACTTC.

The J gene is TRBJ1-1, the V gene TRBV19; possibly TRBD1 for D (6 bases). The V gene lost 3 bases and the J gene lost 1 base, with 12 bases spanning the gap. From germline, CDR1 is LNHDA and CDR2 SQIVND (reference sequence). The CDR3 length is 15 residues. CDR3 sequence (DNA): TGTGCCAGTAGTATTGGTGGGACACGGAACACTGAAGCTTTCTTT. Amino acids: CASSIGGTRNTEAFF.

The gene calls are TRBV28 and TRBJ2-5; 7 nucleotides line up with TRBD1. The ends lost 3 bases at V and 4 bases at J; junction bases unmatched: 5. CDR1 and CDR2 from the germline V gene are MDHEN and SYDVKM. The CDR3 totals 14 residues. The CDR3 sequence: CASSFSRGRETQYF. The CDR3 DNA reads as TGTGCCAGCAGTTTCTCGAGGGGGCGAGAGACCCAGTACTTC.

The CDR3 spells CASLHGTQLPYEQYF. Here the CDR3 DNA reads TGCGCCAGCCTTCACGGGACACAACTACCTTACGAGCAGTACTTC. This rearrangement joins TRBV10-1 to TRBJ2-7; possibly TRBD1 for D (6 bases). Germline-derived CDR1 and CDR2 are WNHNN and SYGVQD (reference sequence). The CDR3 length is 15 residues. The V end lost 8 bases, the J end lost 4 bases, and 21 bases lay between the germline ends.